Listed below are T cell receptor beta chains from one sample, sequenced in a study of OX40 agonist ivuxolimab in advanced cancers. The assay was immunoSEQ multiplex PCR, and TCRdb's table has in-frame clones only and misses some. The sample lists more than 50,000 clones, 85% occurring once. The material sequenced was CD4+ or CD8+ T cells sorted from blood, taken in a trial of the OX40 agonist ivuxolimab. The receptors were gathered from an adult with an advanced solid tumor such as melanoma, head and neck, liver or kidney cancer. The conserved cysteine and the conserved F or W are not part of the CDR3 here.

v_gene: TRBV19
len: 10
CDR3aa: ASSMGTVEAF

v_gene: TRBV18
len: 10
CDR3aa: ASSPTGIEQY

v_gene: TRBV25-1
len: 12
CDR3aa: ASSGGRGNQPQH

v_gene: TRBV18
len: 11
CDR3aa: ASSSDVPLGYT

v_gene: TRBV9
len: 12
CDR3aa: ASSGAGGRDTQY

v_gene: TRBV7-2
len: 13
CDR3aa: ASSGGTGAQETQY

v_gene: TRBV5-6
len: 11
CDR3aa: ASSLQPTGELF

v_gene: TRBV6-1
len: 17
CDR3aa: ASSERGPGTLAITGELF

v_gene: TRBV7-9
len: 11
CDR3aa: ASNPSPGNEQY

v_gene: TRBV2
len: 13
CDR3aa: ASDALGHNTYEQY

v_gene: TRBV4-1
len: 13
CDR3aa: ASSQGTGASYEQY

v_gene: TRBV19
len: 12
CDR3aa: ASTLGQGGIEAF

v_gene: TRBV25-1
len: 13
CDR3aa: ASSGRTGLTETQY

v_gene: TRBV18
len: 11
CDR3aa: ASSPPQKETQY

v_gene: TRBV25-1
len: 13
CDR3aa: ASSEISGAWEKLF

v_gene: TRBV6-1
len: 13
CDR3aa: ASRGWTGGSNEAF

v_gene: TRBV19
len: 14
CDR3aa: ASSMKGGSRPDEQF

v_gene: TRBV4-1
len: 12
CDR3aa: ASSQVGEGTEAF

v_gene: TRBV30
len: 14
CDR3aa: AWSLGLAGLSYEQY

v_gene: TRBV7-9
len: 12
CDR3aa: ASSLGGSHNEQF

v_gene: TRBV15
len: 13
CDR3aa: ATSRPGGSSEKLF

v_gene: TRBV28
len: 12
CDR3aa: ATHSGQGGSGYT

v_gene: TRBV19
len: 14
CDR3aa: ASSIGRGTRGNEQF

v_gene: TRBV6-1
len: 13
CDR3aa: ASSEQGTGAYEQY

v_gene: TRBV5-4
len: 14
CDR3aa: ASSLALAGARNEQF

v_gene: TRBV29-1
len: 13
CDR3aa: SGKVLAGPYNEQF

v_gene: TRBV5-1
len: 14
CDR3aa: ASSLWPGQPNQPQH

v_gene: TRBV7-2
len: 13
CDR3aa: ASSRLAVGYFEQY

v_gene: TRBV30
len: 12
CDR3aa: AWSEGRGYGELF

v_gene: TRBV15
len: 12
CDR3aa: ATSRGTANYGYT

v_gene: TRBV7-9
len: 13
CDR3aa: ASRLGTSGPYEQY

v_gene: TRBV19
len: 13
CDR3aa: ASSQTGGDFHEQY

v_gene: TRBV9
len: 11
CDR3aa: ASSVVGRGGYT

v_gene: TRBV20-1
len: 9
CDR3aa: SYDRGGGYT

v_gene: TRBV28
len: 15
CDR3aa: ASSLWGGKGKNTEAF

v_gene: TRBV10-3
len: 12
CDR3aa: AISGTGGNYGYT

v_gene: TRBV10-2
len: 14
CDR3aa: ASSDGTGANTGELF

v_gene: TRBV5-1
len: 14
CDR3aa: ASSVVLAGGTDTQY

v_gene: TRBV2
len: 11
CDR3aa: ACDRGRSNEQF

v_gene: TRBV7-9
len: 14
CDR3aa: ASSKTSGRFSNEQF

v_gene: TRBV30
len: 11
CDR3aa: AWSRMAEAAQH

v_gene: TRBV28
len: 12
CDR3aa: ASETSAGQETQY

v_gene: TRBV6-1
len: 13
CDR3aa: ASSGNDRVQETQY

v_gene: TRBV10-2
len: 13
CDR3aa: ASSEASGRADIQY

v_gene: TRBV15
len: 9
CDR3aa: ATSRDEKLF

v_gene: TRBV2
len: 15
CDR3aa: ASSEARPNRGNYGYT

v_gene: TRBV29-1
len: 10
CDR3aa: SVEVHNYGYT

v_gene: TRBV5-1
len: 14
CDR3aa: ASQLVSGSLTHEQF

v_gene: TRBV28
len: 12
CDR3aa: ASSSAGGGETQY

v_gene: TRBV7-5
len: 12
CDR3aa: ARSPGQRERYQF

v_gene: TRBV29-1
len: 10
CDR3aa: SAREGDDGYT

v_gene: TRBV19
len: 14
CDR3aa: ASSRDRGPNTGELF

v_gene: TRBV5-4
len: 9
CDR3aa: ASSKGNEAF

v_gene: TRBV21-1
len: 13
CDR3aa: ASRGLVATRTEAF

v_gene: TRBV18
len: 13
CDR3aa: ASSPPSASKNIQY

v_gene: TRBV19
len: 13
CDR3aa: ASSIEPGRIYEQY

v_gene: TRBV27
len: 13
CDR3aa: ASSSPTEGFNEQF

v_gene: TRBV6-1
len: 9
CDR3aa: ASSVEIEAF

v_gene: TRBV10-3
len: 13
CDR3aa: AIRTGTGVTGELF